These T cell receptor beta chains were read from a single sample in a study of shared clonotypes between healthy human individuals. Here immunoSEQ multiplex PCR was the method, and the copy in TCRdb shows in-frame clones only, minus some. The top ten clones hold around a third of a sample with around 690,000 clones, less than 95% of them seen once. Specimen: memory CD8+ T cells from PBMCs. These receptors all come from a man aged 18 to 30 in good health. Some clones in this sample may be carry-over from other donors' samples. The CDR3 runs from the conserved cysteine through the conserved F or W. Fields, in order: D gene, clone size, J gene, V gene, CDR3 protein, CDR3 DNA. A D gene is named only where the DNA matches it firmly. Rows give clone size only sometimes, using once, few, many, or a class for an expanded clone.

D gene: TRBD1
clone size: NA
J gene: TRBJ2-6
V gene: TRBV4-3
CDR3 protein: CASSQVQGAGANVLTF
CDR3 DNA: TGCGCCAGCAGCCAAGTCCAGGGGGCTGGGGCCAACGTCCTGACTTTC

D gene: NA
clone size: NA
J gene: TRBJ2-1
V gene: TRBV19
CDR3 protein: CASSFSLHSYNEQFF
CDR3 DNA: TGTGCCAGTAGTTTCTCGTTGCACTCCTACAATGAGCAGTTCTTC

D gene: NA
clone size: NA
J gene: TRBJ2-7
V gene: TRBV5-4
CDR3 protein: CASSKGGLDPREQYF
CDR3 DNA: TGTGCCAGCAGCAAGGGTGGTCTAGACCCCCGAGAGCAGTACTTC

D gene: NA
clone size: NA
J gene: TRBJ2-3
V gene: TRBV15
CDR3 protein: CATSRGTRMPQYF
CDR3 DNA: TGTGCCACCAGCAGAGGAACTAGGATGCCGCAGTATTTT

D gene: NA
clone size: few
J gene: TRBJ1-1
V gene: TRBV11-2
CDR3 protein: CASSLANTEAFF
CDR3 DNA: TGTGCCAGCAGCTTGGCGAACACTGAAGCTTTCTTT

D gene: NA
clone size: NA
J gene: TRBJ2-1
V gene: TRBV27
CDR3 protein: CASSFLVAAGFF
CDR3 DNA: TGTGCCAGCAGTTTTCTGGTTGCGGCGGGGTTCTTC

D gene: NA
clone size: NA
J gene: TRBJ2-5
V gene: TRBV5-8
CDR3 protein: CASSLGRWGSYQETQYF
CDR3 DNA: TGTGCCAGCAGCTTGGGTCGTTGGGGAAGTTACCAAGAGACCCAGTACTTC

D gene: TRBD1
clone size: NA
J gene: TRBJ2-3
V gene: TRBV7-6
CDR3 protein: CASSSTGGRADTQYF
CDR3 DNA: TGTGCCAGCAGCTCCACAGGGGGCCGGGCAGATACGCAGTATTTT

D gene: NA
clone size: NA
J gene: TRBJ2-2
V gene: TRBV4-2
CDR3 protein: CASSQDRGTPELFF
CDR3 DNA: TGTGCCAGCAGCCAAGATCGCGGGACGCCCGAGCTGTTTTTT

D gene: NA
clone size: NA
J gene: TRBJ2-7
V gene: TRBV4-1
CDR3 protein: CASSQGEGPYYEQYF
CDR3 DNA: TGCGCCAGCAGCCAAGGAGAGGGGCCCTACTACGAGCAGTACTTC

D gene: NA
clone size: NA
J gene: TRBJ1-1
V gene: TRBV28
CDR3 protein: CASSFGGTEAFF
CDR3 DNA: TGTGCCAGCAGTTTCGGAGGCACTGAAGCTTTCTTT

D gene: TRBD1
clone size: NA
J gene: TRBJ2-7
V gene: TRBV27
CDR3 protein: CASGRQGEQYF
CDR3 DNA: TGTGCCAGCGGGAGACAGGGCGAGCAGTACTTC

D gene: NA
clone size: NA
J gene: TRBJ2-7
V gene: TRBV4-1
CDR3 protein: CASSQDSGAYEQYF
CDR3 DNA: TGCGCCAGCAGCCAAGATTCGGGAGCCTACGAGCAGTACTTC

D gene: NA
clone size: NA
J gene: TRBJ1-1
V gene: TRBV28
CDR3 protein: CASSLYGNTEAFF
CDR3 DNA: TGTGCCAGCAGTTTATATGGGAACACTGAAGCTTTCTTT

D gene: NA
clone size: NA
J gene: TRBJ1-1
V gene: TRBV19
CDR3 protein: CASSKHTNTEAFF
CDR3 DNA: TGTGCCAGTAGTAAGCACACGAACACTGAAGCTTTCTTT

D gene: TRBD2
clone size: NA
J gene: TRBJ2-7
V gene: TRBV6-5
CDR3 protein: CASSPGTSIYEQYF
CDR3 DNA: TGTGCCAGCAGTCCCGGGACTAGCATCTACGAGCAGTACTTC

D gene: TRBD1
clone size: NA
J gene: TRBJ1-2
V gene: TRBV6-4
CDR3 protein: CASSDRTGFGYTF
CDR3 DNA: TGTGCCAGCAGTGACCGGACAGGTTTTGGCTACACCTTC

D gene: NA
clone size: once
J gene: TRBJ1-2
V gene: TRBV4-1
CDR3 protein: CASSQVSGSYGYTF
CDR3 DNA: TGCGCCAGCAGCCAAGTTTCAGGGAGCTATGGCTACACCTTC

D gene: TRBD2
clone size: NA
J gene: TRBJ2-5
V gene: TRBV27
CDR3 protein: CASSPLGGVQETQYF
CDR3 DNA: TGTGCCAGCAGTCCATTGGGGGGGGTACAAGAGACCCAGTACTTC

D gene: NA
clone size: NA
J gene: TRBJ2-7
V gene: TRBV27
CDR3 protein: CASISGLYEQYF
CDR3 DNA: TGTGCCAGCATTTCGGGTCTCTACGAGCAGTACTTC

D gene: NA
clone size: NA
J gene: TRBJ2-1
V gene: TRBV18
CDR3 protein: CASSPPPGSRYNEQFF
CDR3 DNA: TGTGCCAGCTCACCACCCCCCGGGAGCAGATACAATGAGCAGTTCTTC

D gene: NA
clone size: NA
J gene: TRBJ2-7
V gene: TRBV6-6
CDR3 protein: CASSSRLRAYEQYF
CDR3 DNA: TGTGCCAGCAGTTCCCGTTTGCGGGCCTACGAGCAGTACTTC

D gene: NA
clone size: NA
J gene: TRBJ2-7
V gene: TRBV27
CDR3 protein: CATGPTLAYKYEQYF
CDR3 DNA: TGTGCCACTGGCCCGACGCTAGCATACAAGTACGAGCAGTACTTC

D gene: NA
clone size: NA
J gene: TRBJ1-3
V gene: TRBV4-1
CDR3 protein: CASSQTASSGNTIYF
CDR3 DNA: TGCGCCAGCAGCCAGACAGCAAGCTCTGGAAACACCATATATTTT

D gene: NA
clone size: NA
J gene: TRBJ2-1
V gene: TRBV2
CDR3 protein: CASSENALHEQFF
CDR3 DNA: TGTGCCAGCAGTGAAAATGCCCTCCATGAGCAGTTCTTC

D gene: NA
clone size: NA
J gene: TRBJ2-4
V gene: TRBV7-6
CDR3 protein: CASSFLAPRAIQYF
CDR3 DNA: TGTGCCAGCAGCTTCCTCGCCCCCAGAGCTATTCAGTACTTC

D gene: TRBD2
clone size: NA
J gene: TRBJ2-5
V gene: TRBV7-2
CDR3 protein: CASSRHKGAVLAPEDQYF
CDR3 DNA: TGTGCCAGCAGCAGACATAAAGGGGCGGTACTAGCGCCGGAGGACCAGTACTTC

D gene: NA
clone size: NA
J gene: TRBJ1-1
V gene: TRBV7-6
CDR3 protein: CASSLAEMNTEAFF
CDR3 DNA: TGTGCCAGCAGCTTGGCCGAGATGAACACTGAAGCTTTCTTT

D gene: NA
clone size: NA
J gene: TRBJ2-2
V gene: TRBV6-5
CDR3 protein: CASSPQWAWELFF
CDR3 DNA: TGTGCCAGCAGTCCCCAGTGGGCGTGGGAGCTGTTTTTT

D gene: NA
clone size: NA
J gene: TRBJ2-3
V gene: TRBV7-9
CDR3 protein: CASSGGLSTDTQYF
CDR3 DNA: TGTGCCAGCAGCGGCGGCCTAAGCACAGATACGCAGTATTTT

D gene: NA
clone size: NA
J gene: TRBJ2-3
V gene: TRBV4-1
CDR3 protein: CASSTFDGLSTDTQYF
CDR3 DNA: TGCGCCAGCAGTACGTTTGACGGCCTTAGCACAGATACGCAGTATTTT

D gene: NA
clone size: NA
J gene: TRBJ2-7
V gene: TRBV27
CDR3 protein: CASSHTSGAYEQYF
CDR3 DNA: TGTGCCAGCAGTCATACTAGTGGGGCGTACGAGCAGTACTTC

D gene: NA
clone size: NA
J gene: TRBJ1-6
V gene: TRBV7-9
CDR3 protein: CASSSTTSGGASYNSPLHF
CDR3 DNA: TGTGCCAGCAGCTCCACAACCTCGGGGGGGGCATCCTATAATTCACCCCTCCACTTT